These 23 T cell receptor beta chains share one sample of origin, sequenced in a study of cytomegalovirus exposure and HLA in healthy donors. PCR employed 60 Vbeta and 13 Jbeta primers. Assay: immunoSEQ multiplex PCR; the TCRdb copy retains only in-frame clones and omits some. The data contain around 140,000 clones, about 75% of them singletons. The specimen was PBMCs. The receptors here all came from a man aged 40-55 years in good health and CMV-seronegative.

The CDR3 region has the DNA TGTGCCAGCAGCCCAGGGACAGGGGGATACTATGGCTACACCTTC. Translation: CASSPGTGGYYGYTF. The chain has TRBV7-2 and TRBJ1-2; 11 bases are shared with TRBD1. This CDR3 is 15 amino acids long. V gave up 5 bases and J gave up 3 bases; unmatched junction bases: 5. In germline, CDR1 is SGHTA, CDR2 FQGNSA.

This clone has only a few counts. The gene calls are TRBV6-5 and TRBJ1-6; 7 positions agree with TRBD1. Germline V gives CDR1 MNHEY, CDR2 SVGAGI. V dropped 7 bases and J dropped 7; count of bases not matched to a gene: 4. The CDR3 spans 13 residues. CDR3 nucleotides: TGTGCCAGCACTACAGGGGCCAATTCACCCCTCCACTTT. Its protein product is CASTTGANSPLHF.

CDR3: CASSLGLAGGQETQYF. Written as DNA, the CDR3 is TGTGCCAGCAGCTTGGGACTAGCGGGGGGGCAAGAGACCCAGTACTTC. The V and J genes are TRBV5-6 and TRBJ2-5, with TRBD2 matching 14 bases. Germline CDR1 is SGHDT and CDR2 is YYEEEE. V gave up 0 bases and J gave up 2 bases; unmatched junction bases: 0. CDR3 length: 16 residues. Combining the CDR3 with reference TRBV5-6 and TRBJ2-5 gives the whole variable domain DAGVTQSPTHLIKTRGQQVTLRCSPKSGHDTVSWYQQALGQGPQFIFQYYEEEERQRGNFPDRFSGHQFPNYSSELNVNALLLGDSALYLCASSLGLAGGQETQYFGPGTRLLVL.

In nucleotides, the CDR3 is TGTGCCAGCCTGGGCCCGGACAGGGCGTATAATTCACCCCTCCACTTT. Translating it yields CASLGPDRAYNSPLHF. J is TRBJ1-6 and V is TRBV2; TRBD1 matches at 8 bases. Germline loops: CDR1 SNHLY, CDR2 FYNNEI. This CDR3 has 16 amino acids. Losses at the gene ends were 8 bases for V and 4 bases for J; bases not matched to a gene: 10. The variable domain in full, with the rest retrieved from reference TRBV2 and TRBJ1-6, is EPEVTQTPSHQVTQMGQEVILRCVPISNHLYFYWYRQILGQKVEFLVSFYNNEISEKSEIFDDQFSVERPDGSNFTLKIRSTKLEDSAMYFCASLGPDRAYNSPLHFGNGTRLTVT.

The V call is TRBV28, the J call TRBJ1-2; D perhaps matches TRBD1 (6 bases). Germline lookup yields CDR1 MDHEN and CDR2 SYDVKM. Trimming left V 11 bases short and J 3 bases short, with 16 bases between. The CDR3 covers 13 residues. The CDR3 sequence is CAGGGRKDYGYTF. The CDR3 coding sequence is TGTGCCGGCGGGGGGCGCAAGGACTATGGCTACACCTTC.

The rearrangement uses TRBV4-3 and TRBJ2-5, with D perhaps matching TRBD2 (5 bases). Looked up from germline, CDR1 is LGHNA and CDR2 is YSLEER. CDR3 length: 14 residues. Between the trimmed V and J ends, which lost 1 base and 6 bases, there was a span of 12 bases. This chain's CDR3 is CASSQAFGKKTQYF. The CDR3 DNA reads TGCGCCAGCAGCCAAGCATTCGGGAAGAAGACCCAGTACTTC.

The chain combines TRBV28 with TRBJ1-2, with a possible D match to TRBD1 (5 bases). Germline CDR1 is MDHEN and CDR2 is SYDVKM. The CDR3 spans 14 residues. V was trimmed by 1 base and J by 2 bases, leaving 8 bases between them. CDR3 sequence reads: CASSLFRQNYGYTF. DNA for the CDR3: TGTGCCAGCAGTTTATTCCGACAGAACTATGGCTACACCTTC.

The chain links TRBV18 to TRBJ1-3, with D possibly TRBD1 on 5 matching bases. Germline V CDR1 and CDR2: KGHSH, LQKENI. V was trimmed by 3 bases and J by 4 bases, leaving 13 bases between them. This CDR3 has 15 residues. CDR3 in DNA: TGTGCCAGCTCACCGCAGACCACAGGAGGAAACACCATATATTTT. It codes for CASSPQTTGGNTIYF. The variable domain in full, with the rest retrieved from reference TRBV18 and TRBJ1-3, is NAGVMQNPRHLVRRRGQEARLRCSPMKGHSHVYWYRQLPEEGLKFMVYLQKENIIDESGMPKERFSAEFPKEGPSILRIQQVVRGDSAAYFCASSPQTTGGNTIYFGEGSWLTVV.

The rearrangement joins TRBV7-9 to TRBJ1-2; 10 bases align to TRBD1. The CDR3 extends over 19 amino acids. V shed 5 bases and J 7 bases; nucleotides not matched to a gene: 22. Germline CDR1 SEHNR, CDR2 FQNEAQ (reference sequence). The CDR3 DNA follows: TGTGCCAGCAGCCCAAATACCGGGACAGGGGTTTATAGTCGCTTTGGCTACACCTTC. Protein sequence: CASSPNTGTGVYSRFGYTF.

CDR3 protein: CASKGQGSTEAFF. The DNA for the CDR3 is TGTGCCAGCAAGGGACAGGGTTCCACTGAAGCTTTCTTT. The gene calls are TRBV6-5 and TRBJ1-1, with 9 nucleotides matching TRBD1. With 7 bases clipped from V and 4 bases from J, the junction kept 4 bases outside the gene matches. Germline V CDR1 and CDR2: MNHEY, SVGAGI. This CDR3 region has 13 residues.

This clone came up a few times. The V gene is TRBV6-6, the J gene TRBJ1-1; perhaps TRBD1 as D (6 bases). Germline CDR1 is MNHNY and CDR2 is SVGAGI (reference sequence). The CDR3 is 13 amino acids. The ends were cut back, 5 bases at V and 1 base at J, with 8 bases in the middle. The CDR3 region is CASSGGPNTEAFF. DNA of the CDR3: TGTGCCAGCAGTGGGGGCCCGAACACTGAAGCTTTCTTT.

The chain links TRBV19 to TRBJ2-5; TRBD2 is a possible D gene (6 bases). The ends were cut back, 9 bases at V and 5 bases at J, with 16 bases in the middle. CDR1 is LNHDA and CDR2 is SQIVND in the germline V gene (reference sequence). The CDR3 loop spans 13 amino acids. CDR3 coding DNA: TGTGCCAGCCGGAGGGGCCAGGAGGAGACCCAGTACTTC. Amino acids: CASRRGQEETQYF.

This chain uses TRBV10-3 with TRBJ1-5, with 10 bases matching TRBD1. Germline CDR1 and CDR2: ENHRY and SYGVKD. The CDR3 sequence is 14 residues long. V shed 8 bases and J 6 bases; nucleotides not matched to a gene: 7. CDR3 bases: TGTGCCATCGGGTCGGACAGGGGGTTTCAGCCCCAGCATTTT. This sequence encodes CAIGSDRGFQPQHF.

The J gene is TRBJ1-1, the V gene TRBV4-1; D may be TRBD1 (6 bases). Trimming took 1 base from V and 10 from J, leaving 13 bases between them. Germline CDR1 and CDR2: MGHRA and YSYEKL. The CDR3 covers 13 residues. DNA of the CDR3: TGCGCCAGCAGCCAAGCACAGGGAAATGGAGCTTTCTTT. It specifies CASSQAQGNGAFF.

This clone was observed a handful of times. The chain is built from TRBV6-5 and TRBJ1-1, with 9 bases fitting TRBD1. The V segment lost 10 bases and the J segment 1 base; nucleotides outside the gene matches: 7. Germline V CDR1 and CDR2: MNHEY, SVGAGI. The CDR3 loop spans 14 amino acids. Here the CDR3 reads CATSDRGTNTEAFF. CDR3 DNA sequence: TGTGCCACCTCGGACAGGGGTACGAACACTGAAGCTTTCTTT.

The chain is built from TRBV18 and TRBJ1-6; weak D call: TRBD1 (5 bases). Trimming took 6 bases from V and 2 from J, leaving 11 bases between them. The CDR3 loop spans 15 amino acids. Germline V gene data show CDR1 as KGHSH and CDR2 as LQKENI. In nucleotides, the CDR3 is TGTGCCAGCTCCCCGGGGGACCCCTATAATTCACCCCTCCACTTT. Protein product: CASSPGDPYNSPLHF.

This rearrangement joins TRBV5-1 to TRBJ1-1, with 7 bases fitting TRBD1. This CDR3 has 16 residues. Trimming at V came to 4 bases and at J to 1 base, leaving 10 bases not matched to a gene. CDR1 is SGHRS and CDR2 is YFSETQ in the germline V gene. CDR3 protein: CASSDITGTENTEAFF. CDR3 coding DNA: TGCGCCAGCAGCGATATAACCGGGACAGAGAACACTGAAGCTTTCTTT.

J is TRBJ2-3 and V is TRBV19; D is possibly TRBD2 (5 bases). CDR3 length equals 14 residues. Trimming removed 5 bases at V and 4 bases at J, with 13 bases between. Germline V gives CDR1 LNHDA, CDR2 SQIVND (reference sequence). CDR3 sequence: CASSGISVADTQYF. The DNA of the CDR3 is TGTGCCAGTAGTGGGATTAGCGTGGCAGATACGCAGTATTTT.

A word on this clone: At one of its ends the junction is not consistent with the germline gene, which may arise from a read error. This sequence joins TRBV5-4 and TRBJ1-1; no clear D. There are 12 residues in the CDR3. CDR1 is SGHNT, CDR2 YYREEE, per germline (reference sequence). DNA for the CDR3: TGTGCCAGCAGTTCGATCCAGACAAGCCCGAGCTTT. It codes for CASSSIQTSPSF.

The genes are TRBV2 and TRBJ2-2, with TRBD2 as a possible D gene (6 bases). CDR1 and CDR2 (germline): SNHLY, FYNNEI. The CDR3 runs to 16 residues. V was clipped by 3 bases and J by 7 bases, with 18 bases between them. The CDR3 DNA follows: TGTGCCAGCAGTGAGGTCCGCCTCCTCGGGGGCGGGGAGCTGTTTTTT. Translated: CASSEVRLLGGGELFF.

This chain links TRBV5-1 with TRBJ1-1, with a possible D match to TRBD1 (6 bases). With 5 bases removed from V and 2 bases from J, the gap between germline ends came to 16 bases. Germline CDR1 SGHRS, CDR2 YFSETQ. The CDR3 is made up of 15 amino acids. CDR3 loop: CASSINAGENTEAFF. In DNA, the CDR3 is TGCGCCAGCAGTATTAACGCAGGGGAAAACACTGAAGCTTTCTTT.

The V call is TRBV7-8, the J call TRBJ2-7, with 9 bases fitting TRBD1. This CDR3 contains 21 residues. Trimming at V came to 1 base and at J to 0 bases, leaving 19 bases not matched to a gene. Per germline, CDR1 SGHVS and CDR2 FQNEAQ. CDR3: CASSLGSSRGQGPLASYEQYF. The CDR3 coding sequence is TGTGCCAGCAGCTTAGGAAGCTCCCGGGGACAGGGACCCCTCGCCTCCTACGAGCAGTACTTC.

The CDR3 protein is CASSLASSYEQYF. The CDR3 bases are TGTGCCAGCAGTTTGGCTAGCTCCTACGAGCAGTACTTC. The V call is TRBV13, the J call TRBJ2-5; D ambiguous. TRBJ2-7 explains the end of the DNA better; the J call may be wrong. In germline, CDR1 is PRHDT, CDR2 FYEKMQ (reference sequence). This CDR3 has 13 residues.